A selection of T cell receptor beta chains follows, all from one sample in a study of OX40 agonist ivuxolimab in advanced cancers. Profiling relied on immunoSEQ multiplex PCR, and the TCRdb table lists in-frame clones only, not all of them. Among 70,000 or so clones listed, around 89% were seen once. This material consisted of CD4+ or CD8+ T cells sorted from blood, taken in a trial of the OX40 agonist ivuxolimab. The source is an adult with an advanced solid tumor such as melanoma, head and neck, liver or kidney cancer. Each CDR3 is given with its conserved first and last residue. The D gene is left open where the match is weak. The size entry is marked missing in some rows and otherwise reads once, few, many or a size class.

d_call	j_call	clone_size	v_call	cdr3_nt	cdr3_aa
-	TRBJ2-7	-	TRBV7-3	TGTGCCAGCAGCTTAAGCGCAGGGACGTCCTACGAGCAGTACTTC	CASSLSAGTSYEQYF
-	TRBJ1-1	few	TRBV2	TGTGCCAGCAGCCCTTCCCGGTCGAACACTGAAGCTTTCTTT	CASSPSRSNTEAFF
-	TRBJ2-7	once	TRBV19	TGTGCCAGTAGTACCTACCCCTACGAGCAGTACTTC	CASSTYPYEQYF
-	TRBJ2-1	-	TRBV5-1	TGCGCCAGCAGCTCGGGGTACAATGAGCAGTTCTTC	CASSSGYNEQFF
TRBD1	TRBJ1-1	-	TRBV28	TGTGCCAGCAGTTTAGACAGGGGATCACGAAGATACACTGAAGCTTTCTTT	CASSLDRGSRRYTEAFF
-	TRBJ1-2	few	TRBV2	TGTGCCAGCGGGGCAGACTATGGCTACACCTTC	CASGADYGYTF
-	TRBJ2-2	once	TRBV5-1	TGCGCCAGCAGCCCGAGCGGTTCTTTTGTGGAGCTGTTTTTT	CASSPSGSFVELFF
-	TRBJ1-4	-	TRBV27	TGTGCCAGCAGTCCTGCAACTAATGAAAAACTGTTTTTT	CASSPATNEKLFF
-	TRBJ2-7	-	TRBV5-6	TGTGCCAGCAGCGTGAGTAGGATGAGGGACGAGCAGTACTTC	CASSVSRMRDEQYF
-	TRBJ2-7	-	TRBV4-1	TGCGCCAGCAGCGGAAATACCTACGAGCAGTACTTC	CASSGNTYEQYF
TRBD1	TRBJ1-1	-	TRBV28	TGTGCCAGCAGTCCTCACCAGGGACAGGGAAGGGGTACTGAAGCTTTCTTT	CASSPHQGQGRGTEAFF
-	TRBJ2-3	-	TRBV12-5	TGTGCTAGTGGTTTGGAGCCAGGGTGGACAGATACGCAGTATTTT	CASGLEPGWTDTQYF
-	TRBJ1-6	-	TRBV4-1	TGCGCCAGCAGGTGGGAGGCGGGAAATGAGAATTCACCCCTCCACTTT	CASRWEAGNENSPLHF
-	TRBJ1-1	-	TRBV5-6	TGTGCCAGCAGCTTGGCCCTAGTCAGGTCACGAAACACTGAAGCTTTCTTT	CASSLALVRSRNTEAFF
TRBD1	TRBJ2-3	once	TRBV6-5	TGTGCCAGCAGTTACAAAGGGGGCGTTGGTACGCAGTATTTT	CASSYKGGVGTQYF
TRBD1	TRBJ2-7	-	TRBV9	TGTGCCAGCAGCGTCGGACAGGGGGCTATCTACGAGCAGTACTTC	CASSVGQGAIYEQYF
-	TRBJ1-3	-	TRBV10-1	TGCGCCAGCAGTTCCGGAGGGTCCAACTCTGGAAACACCATATATTTT	CASSSGGSNSGNTIYF
TRBD1	TRBJ1-4	once	TRBV7-9	TGTGCCAGCAGTTATTCGACAGGGGGCGGTGAAAAACTGTTTTTT	CASSYSTGGGEKLFF
TRBD2	TRBJ2-3	-	TRBV7-9	TGTGCCAGCAGCAGGACCGCGGGGGGACTGGATACGCAGTATTTT	CASSRTAGGLDTQYF
TRBD1	TRBJ2-2	-	TRBV5-6	TGTGCCAGCAGCTACAAGACAGGGTTGATCGGGGAGCTGTTTTTT	CASSYKTGLIGELFF
TRBD1	TRBJ1-2	-	TRBV30	TGTGCCTGGAGTGTGGGGCAGGGGGTCGGCTACACCTTC	CAWSVGQGVGYTF